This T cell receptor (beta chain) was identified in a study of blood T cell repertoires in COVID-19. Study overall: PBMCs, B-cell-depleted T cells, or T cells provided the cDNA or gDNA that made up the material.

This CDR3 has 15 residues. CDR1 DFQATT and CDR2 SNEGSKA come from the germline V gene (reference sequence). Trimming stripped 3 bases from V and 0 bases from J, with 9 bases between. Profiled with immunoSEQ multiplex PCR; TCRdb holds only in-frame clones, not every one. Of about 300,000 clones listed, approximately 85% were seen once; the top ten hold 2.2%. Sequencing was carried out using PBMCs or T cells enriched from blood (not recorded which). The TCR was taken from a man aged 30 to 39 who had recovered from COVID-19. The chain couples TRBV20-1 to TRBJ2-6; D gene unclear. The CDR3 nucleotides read TGCAGTGCTAGTGAACAGCTCTCTGGGGCCAACGTCCTGACTTTC. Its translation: CSASEQLSGANVLTF.